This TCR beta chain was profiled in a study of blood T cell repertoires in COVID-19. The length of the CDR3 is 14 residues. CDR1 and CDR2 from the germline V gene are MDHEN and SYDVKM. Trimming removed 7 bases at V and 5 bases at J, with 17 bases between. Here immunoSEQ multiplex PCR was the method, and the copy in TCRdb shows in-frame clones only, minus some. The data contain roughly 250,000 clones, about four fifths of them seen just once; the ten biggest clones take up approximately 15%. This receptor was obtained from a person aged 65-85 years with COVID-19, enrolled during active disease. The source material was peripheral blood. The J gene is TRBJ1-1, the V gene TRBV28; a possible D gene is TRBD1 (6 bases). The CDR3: CASTYSGEGTEAFF. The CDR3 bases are TGTGCCAGCACATATTCAGGGGAAGGAACTGAAGCTTTCTTT. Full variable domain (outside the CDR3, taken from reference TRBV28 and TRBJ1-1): DVKVTQSSRYLVKRTGEKVFLECVQDMDHENMFWYRQDPGLGLRLIYFSYDVKMKEKGDIPEGYSVSREKKERFSLILESASTNQTSMYLCASTYSGEGTEAFFGQGTRLTVV.